This T cell receptor (beta chain) emerged from a study of radiotherapy plus CTLA-4 blockade in lung cancer. At the level of the study: Objective responses were documented in around 19% of patients, with disease control in approximately 32%.

Generated by immunoSEQ multiplex PCR, the TCRdb table keeps only in-frame clones and is missing some. In the table there are over 60,000 clones, about nine tenths of which are singletons. CDR3 length equals 13 residues. V was pared by 8 bases and J by 2 bases, with 13 bases between. Looked up from germline, CDR1 is SNHLY and CDR2 is FYNNEI. Study-wide findings and caveats: The authors reported that early blood T cell clone dynamics, with interferon-beta, best predicted response. Tumor-derived TCR clones expanded in blood after radiotherapy plus ipilimumab.

About this clone itself: Antigen: not known.

The sample was peripheral blood, taken from a patient treated with radiotherapy plus ipilimumab. The rearrangement links TRBV2 to TRBJ2-7; D may be TRBD2 (6 bases). This receptor was obtained from a human donor with non-small cell lung cancer that progressed on radiotherapy plus ipilimumab. CDR3 residues: CASEGLRTYEQYF. The CDR3 nucleotides read TGTGCCAGCGAGGGACTGCGGACCTACGAGCAGTACTTC.